This entry lists 25 T cell receptor beta chains sequenced from one sample in a study of T cells in Graves' hyperthyroidism and ophthalmopathy. The CDR3 regions of TCR beta were amplified from RNA transcripts. The HTBI primer set drove a first-round RT-PCR of the TCR CDR3. TCRdb redid the calling of the multiplex PCR reads with MiXCR, one entry per CDR3 protein. The sample shows hundreds of thousands of distinct CDR3 sequences, around 20% of them seen only once. What was sequenced was blood. Every receptor here comes from a man aged 25 to 40 with Graves' ophthalmopathy.

The chain joins TRBV19 to TRBJ2-3, with 11 bases aligning to TRBD2. After removal of 6 bases from V and 0 bases from J, the junction contained 5 bases not matched to a gene. The CDR3 has 16 amino acids. In germline, CDR1 is LNHDA, CDR2 SQIVND (reference sequence). This chain's CDR3 is CASRRLAGYSTDTQYF. DNA for the CDR3: TGTGCCAGTAGGCGACTAGCGGGGTACAGCACAGATACGCAGTATTTT. The variable domain in full, completed from reference TRBV19 and TRBJ2-3, reads DGGITQSPKYLFRKEGQNVTLSCEQNLNHDAMYWYRQDPGQGLRLIYYSQIVNDFQKGDIAEGYSVSREKKESFPLTVTSAQKNPTAFYLCASRRLAGYSTDTQYFGPGTRLTVL.

This chain links TRBV6-1 with TRBJ1-5; no reliable D call. Between the trimmed V and J ends, which lost 1 base and 3 bases, there was a span of 13 bases. Germline CDR1 MNHNS, CDR2 SASEGT. This CDR3 spans 16 amino acids. In nucleotides, the CDR3 is TGTGCCAGCAGTGAAGTCAGTTCAACCTACAATCAGCCCCAGCATTTT. Translated: CASSEVSSTYNQPQHF.

This clonotype was recorded many times. The chain combines TRBV7-2 with TRBJ1-2; TRBD1 might be the D (5 bases). Germline assignment: CDR1 SGHTA and CDR2 FQGNSA. V dropped 5 bases and J dropped 6 bases, with 13 bases sitting between them. CDR3 length equals 13 residues. The CDR3 nucleotides are TGTGCCAGCAGCGACGGGACGGCAGATGGCTACACCTTC. This codes for CASSDGTADGYTF.

This clonotype was counted ten times or more. The chain is built from TRBV20-1 and TRBJ1-1, with D perhaps matching TRBD1 (6 bases). Trimming left V 6 bases short and J 8 bases short, with 10 bases between. The CDR3 has 10 residues. Germline CDR1 reads DFQATT; CDR2 reads SNEGSKA (reference sequence). The CDR3 nucleotides read TGCAGTGCCCGGACAGACGAAGCTTTCTTT. This sequence encodes CSARTDEAFF.

In this sample, this clonotype turned up many times. V and J are TRBV30 and TRBJ2-1, with TRBD2 identical over 11 bases. Germline values: CDR1 GTSNPN, CDR2 SVGIG (reference sequence). The CDR3 runs to 14 residues. V lost 5 bases and J lost 10; bases outside the gene matches: 10. DNA for the CDR3: TGTGCCTGGCGCCCGGGACTAGCGGTTTACGAGCAGTTCTTC. Protein product: CAWRPGLAVYEQFF.

CDR3 sequence reads: CASTPGAASGNTIYF. The CDR3 nucleotides are TGTGCCAGCACGCCCGGGGCAGCCTCTGGAAACACCATATATTTT. The V call is TRBV6-1, the J call TRBJ1-3, with D maybe TRBD1 (5 bases). The ends were cut back, 7 bases at V and 0 bases at J, with 13 bases in the middle. Germline CDR1 and CDR2: MNHNS and SASEGT. This CDR3 comprises 15 residues.

A few counts support this clonotype. J is TRBJ2-7 and V is TRBV7-9; the D is unclear. CDR1 and CDR2 (germline): SEHNR, FQNEAQ (reference sequence). The CDR3 is 12 residues long. V lost 5 bases to trimming and J lost 7 bases, with 12 bases between them. The CDR3: CASSLGRIEQYF. The CDR3 bases are TGTGCCAGCAGCCTAGGGCGAATTGAGCAGTACTTC.

The chain's CDR3 is CASRSIGTGSYEQYF. CDR3 sequence (DNA): TGCGCCAGCAGATCGATCGGGACAGGTTCCTACGAGCAGTACTTC. This chain uses TRBV10-2 with TRBJ2-7, with 8 bases lining up with TRBD1. The germline V gene encodes CDR1 WSHSY and CDR2 SAAADI. J gave up 1 base and V 6 bases, and 8 bases lay outside the gene matches. This CDR3 has 15 residues.

This clonotype occurred a few times. V usage is TRBV27 and J usage is TRBJ2-1; 9 nucleotides align to TRBD1. Losses at the gene ends were 5 bases for V and 6 bases for J; bases not matched to a gene: 8. CDR1 and CDR2 (germline): MNHEY, SMNVEV (reference sequence). The CDR3 covers 15 residues. Here the CDR3 reads CASSQRTGVGNEQFF. DNA for the CDR3: TGTGCCAGCAGTCAAAGGACAGGGGTTGGCAATGAGCAGTTCTTC.

Many counts were recorded for this clonotype. The rearrangement joins TRBV27 to TRBJ2-7, with 11 bases aligning to TRBD2. CDR1 is MNHEY, CDR2 SMNVEV, per germline (reference sequence). V lost 5 bases to trimming and J lost 2 bases; unmatched junction nucleotides: 5. The CDR3 is 15 residues long. DNA of the CDR3: TGTGCCAGCAGTGATCGACTAGCGGGGACCTACGAGCAGTACTTC. Protein sequence: CASSDRLAGTYEQYF.

This chain links TRBV4-3 with TRBJ2-7; 11 bases are shared with TRBD2. The CDR3 runs 16 residues. Germline assignment: CDR1 LGHNA and CDR2 YSLEER. J was trimmed by 4 bases and V by 1 base; bases with no gene match: 6. CDR3 sequence reads: CASSQGLAGGQYEQYF. The CDR3 DNA sequence: TGCGCCAGCAGCCAAGGTCTAGCGGGAGGCCAATACGAGCAGTACTTC.

This clonotype was detected a few times. The CDR3 DNA follows: TGTGCCAGCAGCCCGGGACAGGGTATGGACACTGAAGCTTTCTTT. It is translated as CASSPGQGMDTEAFF. The chain is built from TRBV13 and TRBJ1-1; 9 nucleotides line up with TRBD1. With 5 bases clipped from V and 3 bases from J, the junction kept 7 bases outside the gene matches. Germline V gene lookup returns CDR1 PRHDT and CDR2 FYEKMQ (reference sequence). This CDR3 is 15 amino acids long.

V usage is TRBV11-2 and J usage is TRBJ1-1; D is possibly TRBD1 (6 bases). This CDR3 spans 15 amino acids. The V end was cut by 0 bases, the J end by 6 bases, with 14 bases between. The germline CDR1 and CDR2 sequences are SGHAT and FQNNGV. Written as DNA, the CDR3 is TGTGCCAGCAGCTTAGAACCCGGGGGCTACTCTGAAGCTTTCTTT. Its protein product is CASSLEPGGYSEAFF.

This clonotype was found a few times. The chain joins TRBV6-1 to TRBJ2-2; D assignment may be TRBD1 or TRBD2 (5 bases each). V dropped 10 bases and J dropped 2 bases, with 17 bases sitting between them. The CDR3 contains 15 residues. Germline loops: CDR1 MNHNS, CDR2 SASEGT. CDR3 in amino acids: CATLGVGSNTGELFF. CDR3 DNA: TGTGCCACCCTGGGGGTGGGGTCTAACACCGGGGAGCTGTTTTTT.

The V gene is TRBV6-1, the J gene TRBJ1-2; 8 positions agree with TRBD1. The CDR3 consists of 14 residues. Germline V gene data show CDR1 as MNHNS and CDR2 as SASEGT. The V and J ends lost 5 bases and 8 bases, in that order; junction bases with no gene match: 10. The CDR3 sequence: CASSSGQGPSGYTF. CDR3 in DNA: TGTGCCAGCAGTTCAGGACAGGGCCCCTCCGGCTACACCTTC.

The chain carries TRBV29-1 and TRBJ2-3, with TRBD2 matching 8 bases. With V trimmed by 4 bases and J by 2 bases, 5 bases remained unmatched. Germline CDR1 is SQVTM and CDR2 is ANQGSEA. The CDR3 totals 14 residues. In DNA, the CDR3 is TGCAGCGTTGTGTCTAGCGGGTCCACAGATACGCAGTATTTT. This sequence encodes CSVVSSGSTDTQYF.

In its sample, this clonotype was seen a few times. Here the CDR3 reads CASQGYIQYF. CDR3 coding DNA: TGTGCCAGTCAGGGTTACATTCAGTACTTC. The rearrangement joins TRBV6-1 to TRBJ2-4; tentative D call: TRBD1 (5 bases). The CDR3 totals 10 residues. Trimming shortened V by 9 bases and J by 8 bases, and 8 bases separated the two germline ends. The V gene's germline CDR1 is MNHNS and CDR2 SASEGT.

The rearrangement links TRBV6-1 to TRBJ2-5; D call uncertain. Germline lookup yields CDR1 MNHNS and CDR2 SASEGT. V lost 4 bases and J lost 4, with 7 bases in between. The CDR3 length is 12 residues. CDR3 nucleotide sequence: TGTGCCAGCAGTGCCTACGGAGAGACCCAGTACTTC. Translating it yields CASSAYGETQYF.

The rearrangement joins TRBV27 to TRBJ1-1; TRBD1 might be the D (6 bases). Trimming removed 6 bases from V and 4 bases from J, with 15 bases in between. This CDR3 has 14 residues. CDR1 MNHEY and CDR2 SMNVEV come from the germline V gene (reference sequence). Here the CDR3 DNA reads TGTGCCAGCAGCGCCGCGGGGGGCGGCACTGAAGCTTTCTTT. This sequence encodes CASSAAGGGTEAFF.

J is TRBJ2-7 and V is TRBV7-2; TRBD2 is a possible D gene (5 bases). The germline V gene encodes CDR1 SGHTA and CDR2 FQGNSA. Trimming stripped 5 bases from V and 2 bases from J, with 13 bases between. The CDR3 covers 14 residues. The DNA for the CDR3 is TGTGCCAGCAGCCCGAGGGTGCTCACCTACGAGCAGTACTTC. Its protein product is CASSPRVLTYEQYF.

The V and J genes are TRBV7-8 and TRBJ1-1, with D uncertain. Germline values: CDR1 SGHVS, CDR2 FQNEAQ. Trimming took off 4 bases at V and 2 bases at J, with 11 bases between the two ends. CDR3 length: 14 amino acids. CDR3 protein: CASSSRVLNTEAFF. In DNA form, the CDR3 reads TGTGCCAGCAGCTCTCGGGTCCTAAACACTGAAGCTTTCTTT.

The sample holds a few counts of this clonotype. The CDR3 loop is CSARDGGGGNSPLHF. DNA of the CDR3: TGCAGTGCTAGAGATGGCGGGGGCGGCAATTCACCCCTCCACTTT. The rearrangement links TRBV20-1 to TRBJ1-6, with D tentatively TRBD1 (6 bases). Trimming removed 0 bases from V and 7 bases from J, with 13 bases in between. The germline gives CDR1 DFQATT, CDR2 SNEGSKA (reference sequence). CDR3 size: 15 residues.

This clonotype was seen repeatedly, ten times or more. The gene calls are TRBV12-3 or TRBV12-4 and TRBJ1-1; D possibly corresponds to TRBD1 (5 bases). Trimming took off 5 bases at V and 6 bases at J, with 16 bases between the two ends. This CDR3 is 14 amino acids long. CDR3 sequence: CASSPQVRSAEAFF. CDR3 nucleotide sequence: TGTGCCAGCAGTCCACAGGTTCGTAGCGCTGAAGCTTTCTTT.

The V call is TRBV4-1, the J call TRBJ2-3; 9 bases match TRBD2. This CDR3 region has 15 residues. J was trimmed by 6 bases and V by 6 bases; bases with no gene match: 10. CDR1 and CDR2 from the germline V gene are MGHRA and YSYEKL. CDR3 in DNA: TGCGCCAGCAGACCGGGACTAGCTCGTATTGATACGCAGTATTTT. Residues: CASRPGLARIDTQYF.

This clonotype was found many times. This rearrangement joins TRBV7-6 to TRBJ2-1, with 8 bases that match TRBD1. In germline, CDR1 is SGHVS, CDR2 FNYEAQ. The CDR3 runs to 16 residues. With 4 bases clipped from V and 11 bases from J, the junction kept 16 bases outside the gene matches. The CDR3 DNA sequence: TGTGCCAGCAGCTCCCCGGGACAGGCCACCAATCGGAAGCAGTTCTTC. Amino acid sequence: CASSSPGQATNRKQFF.